The clone carrying this T cell receptor (beta chain) was seen once. The antigen is not known. The entry originates in a study of shared clonotypes between healthy human individuals. Naive CD4+ cells were CD45RA-selected; the remaining cells were memory. Study findings and constraints: Rarefaction revealed incomplete sorted-subset sequencing despite large depth. Naive CD4 clonotype sharing across a few donors was about 5.3%.

The authors split each subset's genomic DNA evenly across several immunoSEQ plates. Sequencing used immunoSEQ multiplex PCR; TCRdb keeps in-frame clones, though not all of them. The repertoire has 1 million to 1.2 million clones, about 72% of them found once; the top ten carry 0.89%. The source is a young man in good health. Some clones in this sample may be carry-over from other donors' samples. Specimen: memory CD4+ T cells from PBMCs. Described subset: CD45RA-negative fraction.

CDR3 sequence: CASTRGVGEQYF. The CDR3 DNA reads TGTGCCAGTACCCGCGGGGTTGGCGAGCAGTACTTC. The V and J genes are TRBV19 and TRBJ2-5; D may be TRBD2 (6 bases). With the DNA end fitting TRBJ2-7 better, the J assignment may be wrong. From germline, CDR1 is LNHDA and CDR2 SQIVND (reference sequence). The CDR3 is 12 amino acids.